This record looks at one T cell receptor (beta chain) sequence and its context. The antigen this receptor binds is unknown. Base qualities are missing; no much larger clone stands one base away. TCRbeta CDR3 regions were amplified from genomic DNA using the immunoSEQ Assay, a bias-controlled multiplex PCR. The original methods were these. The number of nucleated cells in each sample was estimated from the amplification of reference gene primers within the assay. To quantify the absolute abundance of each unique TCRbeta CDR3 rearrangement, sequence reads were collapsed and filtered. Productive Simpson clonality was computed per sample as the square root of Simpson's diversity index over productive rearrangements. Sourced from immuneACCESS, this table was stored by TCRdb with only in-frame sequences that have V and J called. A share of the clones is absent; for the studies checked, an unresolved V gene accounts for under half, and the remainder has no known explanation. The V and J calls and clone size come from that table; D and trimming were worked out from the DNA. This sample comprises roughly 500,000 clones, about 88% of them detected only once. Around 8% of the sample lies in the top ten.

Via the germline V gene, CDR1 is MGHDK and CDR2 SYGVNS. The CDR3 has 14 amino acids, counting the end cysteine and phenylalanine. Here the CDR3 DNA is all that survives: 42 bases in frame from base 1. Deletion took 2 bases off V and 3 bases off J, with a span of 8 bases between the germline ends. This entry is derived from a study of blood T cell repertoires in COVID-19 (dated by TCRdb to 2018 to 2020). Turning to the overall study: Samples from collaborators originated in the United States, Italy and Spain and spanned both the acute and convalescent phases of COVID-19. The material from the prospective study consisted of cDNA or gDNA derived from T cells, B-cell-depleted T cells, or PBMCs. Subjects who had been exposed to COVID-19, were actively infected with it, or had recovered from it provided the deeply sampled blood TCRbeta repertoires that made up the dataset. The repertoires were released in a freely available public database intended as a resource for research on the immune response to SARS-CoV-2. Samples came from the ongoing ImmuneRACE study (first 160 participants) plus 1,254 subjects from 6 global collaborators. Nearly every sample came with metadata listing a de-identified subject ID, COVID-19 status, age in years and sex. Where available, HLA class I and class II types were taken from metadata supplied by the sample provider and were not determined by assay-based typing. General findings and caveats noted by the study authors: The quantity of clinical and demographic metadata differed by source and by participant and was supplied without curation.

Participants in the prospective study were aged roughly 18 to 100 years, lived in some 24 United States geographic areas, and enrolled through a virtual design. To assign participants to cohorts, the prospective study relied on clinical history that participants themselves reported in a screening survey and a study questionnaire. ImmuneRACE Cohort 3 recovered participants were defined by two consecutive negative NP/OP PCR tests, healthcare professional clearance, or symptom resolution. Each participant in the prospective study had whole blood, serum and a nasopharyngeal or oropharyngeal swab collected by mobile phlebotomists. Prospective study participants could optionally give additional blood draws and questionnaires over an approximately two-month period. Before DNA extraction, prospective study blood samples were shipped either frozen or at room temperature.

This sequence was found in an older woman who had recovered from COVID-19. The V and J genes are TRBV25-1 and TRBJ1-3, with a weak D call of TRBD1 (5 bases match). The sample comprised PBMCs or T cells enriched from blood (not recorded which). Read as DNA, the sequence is TGTGCCAGCAGTGAAGTGGGGGGTGGAAACACCATATATTTT. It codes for CASSEVGGGNTIYF.